Listed below are T cell receptor beta chains from one sample, sequenced in a study of cytomegalovirus exposure and HLA in healthy donors. The data were produced by immunoSEQ multiplex PCR, yet TCRdb's version contains in-frame clones alone and is incomplete. The profile shows about 58,000 clones, roughly nine tenths of them singletons. The sample was PBMCs. These receptors originate from a man younger than 30 in good health and CMV-seronegative. The CDR3 runs from the conserved cysteine through the conserved F or W. D genes are given only for firm matches. Not all rows give a size; the values are once, few, many and, for expanded clones, a class.

d_call	j_call	clone_size	v_call	cdr3_aa	cdr3_nt
.	TRBJ1-1	.	TRBV28	CASSLPGQPCRCGAFF	TGTGCCAGCAGCCTTCCCGGACAACCCTGCCGATGTGGGGCTTTCTTT
TRBD2	TRBJ2-1	.	TRBV28	CASTLTSGVNEQFF	TGTGCCAGCACCCTGACTAGCGGGGTCAATGAGCAGTTCTTC
.	TRBJ2-3	once	TRBV27	CASIPVGRFHTDTQYF	TGTGCCAGCATCCCTGTGGGGCGCTTTCACACAGATACGCAGTATTTT
TRBD2	TRBJ2-5	.	TRBV5-1	CASSTSGRQQETQYF	TGCGCCAGCAGTACTAGCGGGAGACAGCAAGAGACCCAGTACTTC
.	TRBJ1-2	.	TRBV19	CASSADRYYGYTF	TGTGCCAGTAGTGCGGACAGATACTATGGCTACACCTTC
.	TRBJ2-2	.	TRBV5-6	CASSLGTANTGELFF	TGTGCCAGCAGCTTGGGGACAGCAAACACCGGGGAGCTGTTTTTT
TRBD1	TRBJ2-7	.	TRBV6-6	CASSYSLDRGGEQYF	TGTGCCAGCAGTTACTCTCTGGACAGGGGTGGCGAGCAGTACTTC
.	TRBJ2-5	.	TRBV29-1	CSVDDVAGRQETQYF	TGCAGCGTTGATGATGTGGCGGGGCGACAAGAGACCCAGTACTTC
.	TRBJ2-7	.	TRBV7-6	CASSLGTTSYEQYF	TGTGCCAGCAGCTTAGGGACAACCTCCTACGAGCAGTACTTC
.	TRBJ1-1	.	TRBV7-9	CASSLDSLVNTEAFF	TGTGCCAGCAGCTTAGATAGTTTGGTGAACACTGAAGCTTTCTTT
.	TRBJ1-1	.	TRBV30	CAWSFTTGFVVRTEAFF	TGTGCCTGGAGTTTCACAACAGGGTTCGTCGTTCGCACTGAAGCTTTCTTT
TRBD1	TRBJ1-1	.	TRBV6-5	CASSYVGTGNTEAFF	TGTGCCAGCAGTTACGTCGGGACAGGGAACACTGAAGCTTTCTTT
TRBD2	TRBJ2-5	.	TRBV2	CASKGLAGETQYF	TGTGCCAGCAAGGGACTAGCGGGAGAGACCCAGTACTTC
.	TRBJ2-3	.	TRBV27	CASSLVTTGTDTQYF	TGTGCCAGCAGTTTAGTGACTACGGGAACAGATACGCAGTATTTT
.	TRBJ2-7	.	TRBV19	CASSIQGNPYEQYF	TGTGCCAGTAGTATTCAGGGGAACCCCTACGAGCAGTACTTC
.	TRBJ2-7	few	TRBV11-2	CASSVDLNRDSYEQYF	TGTGCCAGCAGCGTCGACTTGAACCGGGACTCCTACGAGCAGTACTTC
.	TRBJ1-2	.	TRBV6-6	CASRRDIGYGYTF	TGTGCCAGCAGAAGGGACATCGGCTATGGCTACACCTTC
TRBD2	TRBJ2-1	.	TRBV6-1	CASSEATPGGNEQFF	TGTGCCAGCTCCGAGGCCACCCCGGGGGGCAATGAGCAGTTCTTC
.	TRBJ2-2	.	TRBV7-7	CASSLEDRPGELFF	TGTGCTAGCAGCTTAGAGGACAGACCCGGGGAGCTGTTTTTT
TRBD1	TRBJ2-7	.	TRBV7-8	CASSLVGQGGYEQYF	TGTGCCAGCAGCTTAGTGGGACAGGGGGGCTACGAGCAGTACTTC
.	TRBJ1-1	.	TRBV11-2	CASSSRTAGSTEAFF	TGTGCCAGCAGCTCCCGAACAGCCGGGAGCACTGAAGCTTTCTTT
.	TRBJ2-5	.	TRBV7-2	CASSLSRGWETQYF	TGTGCCAGCAGCTTATCTCGGGGTTGGGAGACCCAGTACTTC
TRBD2	TRBJ2-1	.	TRBV28	CASRPGTGGHNEQFF	TGTGCCAGCAGACCGGGAACGGGAGGTCACAATGAGCAGTTCTTC